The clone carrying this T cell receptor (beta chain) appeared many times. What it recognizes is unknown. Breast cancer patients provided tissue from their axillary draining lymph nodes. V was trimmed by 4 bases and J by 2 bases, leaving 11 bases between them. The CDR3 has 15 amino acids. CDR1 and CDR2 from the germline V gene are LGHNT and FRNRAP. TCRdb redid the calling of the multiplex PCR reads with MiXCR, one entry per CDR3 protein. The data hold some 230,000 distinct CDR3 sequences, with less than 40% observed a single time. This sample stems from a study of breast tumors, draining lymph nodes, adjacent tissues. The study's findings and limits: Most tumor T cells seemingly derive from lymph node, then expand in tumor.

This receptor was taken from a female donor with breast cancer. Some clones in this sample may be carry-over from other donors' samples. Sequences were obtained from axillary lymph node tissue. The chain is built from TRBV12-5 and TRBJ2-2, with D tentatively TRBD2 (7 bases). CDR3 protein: CASGWWGGNTGELFF. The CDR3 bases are TGTGCTAGTGGTTGGTGGGGGGGCAACACCGGGGAGCTGTTTTTT.